The sequence of this TCR beta chain was determined in a study of regulatory T cells in long-lasting Graves disease. Arm-PCR of CDR3 regions with iRepertoire HTBI primers generated TCR beta libraries. Each CDR3 protein is one row after TCRdb ran MiXCR on the multiplex PCR reads. The sample lists 350,000 to 500,000 distinct CDR3 sequences, about a sixth occurring once. Whole-study results and caveats: Those with persistent Graves' had less TCR diversity than newly diagnosed patients.

Time point: newly diagnosed GD, antithyroid drugs for less than 3 months. After RNA was extracted from PBMCs, the TCR library was made from it. Under American Thyroid Association guidelines, Graves' disease was diagnosed. V was clipped by 8 bases and J by 5 bases; unmatched bases: 11. CDR1 and CDR2 (germline): MNHEY, SMNVEV (reference sequence). This CDR3 region has 17 residues. A few counts support this clonotype. Its antigen remains unidentified. These data are also associated with another study on T cells in Graves' hyperthyroidism and ophthalmopathy. Per that paper: Exclusion followed for patients with uncontrolled infection, other autoimmune disease, pregnancy or lactation. The study used the HTBI primer set for a first-round RT-PCR of the TCR CDR3.

V and J are TRBV27 and TRBJ2-5, with TRBD2 matching over 16 bases. Here the sequenced sample was peripheral blood mononuclear cells (PBMCs), taken at new diagnosis, from a patient treated with antithyroid drugs. This clonotype was sampled from a woman between 18 and 30 years old with Graves disease. The CDR3 region is CASSDTGTSGRVETQYF. CDR3 in DNA: TGTGCCAGCTCGGATACCGGGACTAGCGGGAGGGTGGAGACCCAGTACTTC.